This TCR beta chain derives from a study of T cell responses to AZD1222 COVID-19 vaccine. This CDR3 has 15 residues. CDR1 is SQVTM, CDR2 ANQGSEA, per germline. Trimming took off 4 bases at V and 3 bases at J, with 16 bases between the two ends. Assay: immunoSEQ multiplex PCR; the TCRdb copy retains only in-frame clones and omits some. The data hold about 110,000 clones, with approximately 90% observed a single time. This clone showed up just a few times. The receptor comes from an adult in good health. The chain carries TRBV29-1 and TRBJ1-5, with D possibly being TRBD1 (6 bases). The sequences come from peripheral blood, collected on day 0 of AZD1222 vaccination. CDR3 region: CSVVGEGGYNQPQHF. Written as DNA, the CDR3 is TGCAGCGTTGTGGGTGAAGGGGGATACAATCAGCCCCAGCATTTT.